Listed below are T cell receptor beta chains from one sample, sequenced in a study of cytomegalovirus exposure and HLA in healthy donors. Clones were sequenced by immunoSEQ multiplex PCR, and TCRdb holds only the in-frame ones, with some missing. Of under 250,000 clones detected, over 75% appear once; the ten largest clones hold about 2%. What was sequenced was PBMCs. Receptors were obtained from a woman aged 18-29 years in good health and CMV-seropositive. Each CDR3 is given with its conserved first and last residue. Fields, in order: clone size, J gene, CDR3 length, D gene, V gene, CDR3 protein, CDR3 DNA. D genes are given only for firm matches. Size is stated for part of the rows, as once, few or many counts, or as a class when the clone is expanded.

abundance: -; j_gene: TRBJ2-7; len: 15; d_gene: TRBD2; v_gene: TRBV9; CDR3aa: CASSITSGSTYEQYF; CDR3nt: TGTGCCAGCAGCATTACTAGCGGGAGTACCTACGAGCAGTACTTC
abundance: -; j_gene: TRBJ2-2; len: 16; d_gene: -; v_gene: TRBV5-1; CDR3aa: CASSLVRQPSGGELFF; CDR3nt: TGCGCCAGCAGCTTGGTAAGACAACCTTCCGGAGGGGAGCTGTTTTTT
abundance: few; j_gene: TRBJ1-1; len: 13; d_gene: -; v_gene: TRBV5-1; CDR3aa: CASSLATGSEAFF; CDR3nt: TGCGCCAGCAGCTTGGCTACAGGCTCTGAAGCTTTCTTT
abundance: -; j_gene: TRBJ2-3; len: 14; d_gene: -; v_gene: TRBV27; CDR3aa: CASTLTASTDTQYF; CDR3nt: TGTGCCAGCACCCTGACAGCTAGCACAGATACGCAGTATTTT
abundance: -; j_gene: TRBJ1-5; len: 13; d_gene: -; v_gene: TRBV5-6; CDR3aa: CASSLGGAGPQHF; CDR3nt: TGTGCCAGCAGCTTAGGGGGGGCCGGGCCCCAGCATTTT
abundance: -; j_gene: TRBJ2-1; len: 16; d_gene: TRBD2; v_gene: TRBV5-1; CDR3aa: CASSLRGASGVNEQFF; CDR3nt: TGCGCCAGCAGCCTCAGGGGGGCTAGCGGGGTTAATGAGCAGTTCTTC
abundance: -; j_gene: TRBJ1-4; len: 15; d_gene: TRBD1; v_gene: TRBV7-6; CDR3aa: CASRRDGTGNEKLFF; CDR3nt: TGTGCCAGCAGGCGGGACGGGACAGGGAATGAAAAACTGTTTTTT
abundance: few; j_gene: TRBJ2-2; len: 17; d_gene: -; v_gene: TRBV21-1; CDR3aa: CASRPGLAVIGTGELFF; CDR3nt: TGTGCCAGCAGGCCGGGACTAGCGGTTATAGGGACCGGGGAGCTGTTTTTT
abundance: -; j_gene: TRBJ2-3; len: 15; d_gene: TRBD2; v_gene: TRBV4-1; CDR3aa: CASSQGGGSADTQYF; CDR3nt: TGCGCCAGCAGCCAAGGGGGAGGGAGCGCAGATACGCAGTATTTT
abundance: -; j_gene: TRBJ2-7; len: 14; d_gene: -; v_gene: TRBV19; CDR3aa: CASSPRGSSYEQYF; CDR3nt: TGTGCCAGTAGTCCTAGGGGGAGCTCCTACGAGCAGTACTTC
abundance: -; j_gene: TRBJ2-7; len: 11; d_gene: -; v_gene: TRBV29-1; CDR3aa: CSVEDLLEQYF; CDR3nt: TGCAGCGTTGAAGATCTGTTGGAGCAGTACTTC
abundance: -; j_gene: TRBJ2-7; len: 14; d_gene: TRBD1; v_gene: TRBV9; CDR3aa: CASSVGTGYDEQYF; CDR3nt: TGTGCCAGCAGCGTCGGGACAGGGTACGACGAGCAGTACTTC
abundance: -; j_gene: TRBJ2-7; len: 13; d_gene: -; v_gene: TRBV29-1; CDR3aa: CSVSQGTSYEQYF; CDR3nt: TGCAGCGTTTCACAGGGTACATCCTACGAGCAGTACTTC
abundance: few; j_gene: TRBJ2-7; len: 15; d_gene: TRBD1; v_gene: TRBV15; CDR3aa: CATSRETGGFYEQYF; CDR3nt: TGTGCCACCAGCAGGGAGACAGGGGGCTTCTACGAGCAGTACTTC
abundance: -; j_gene: TRBJ1-2; len: 12; d_gene: TRBD1; v_gene: TRBV4-1; CDR3aa: CASSPGGYGYTF; CDR3nt: TGCGCCAGCAGTCCAGGGGGCTACGGCTACACCTTC
abundance: once; j_gene: TRBJ2-5; len: 15; d_gene: -; v_gene: TRBV11-2; CDR3aa: CASSPPGEGQETQYF; CDR3nt: TGTGCCAGCAGCCCGCCAGGGGAGGGCCAAGAGACCCAGTACTTC
abundance: -; j_gene: TRBJ2-5; len: 15; d_gene: TRBD2; v_gene: TRBV5-1; CDR3aa: CASSTGLAGQETQYF; CDR3nt: TGCGCCAGCAGCACGGGACTAGCGGGACAAGAGACCCAGTACTTC
abundance: few; j_gene: TRBJ1-1; len: 12; d_gene: -; v_gene: TRBV2; CDR3aa: CASKRGWTEAFF; CDR3nt: TGTGCCAGCAAAAGGGGATGGACTGAAGCTTTCTTT
abundance: -; j_gene: TRBJ2-7; len: 15; d_gene: TRBD1; v_gene: TRBV4-1; CDR3aa: CASSQGGQGSYEQYF; CDR3nt: TGCGCCAGCAGCCAAGGTGGACAGGGGTCCTACGAGCAGTACTTC
abundance: -; j_gene: TRBJ2-7; len: 13; d_gene: -; v_gene: TRBV19; CDR3aa: CASSRASSYEQYF; CDR3nt: TGTGCCAGTAGTAGAGCGAGCTCCTACGAGCAGTACTTC
abundance: -; j_gene: TRBJ1-1; len: 13; d_gene: -; v_gene: TRBV27; CDR3aa: CASSLFRDTEAFF; CDR3nt: TGTGCCAGCAGTTTATTCCGGGACACTGAAGCTTTCTTT
abundance: once; j_gene: TRBJ1-5; len: 14; d_gene: -; v_gene: TRBV18; CDR3aa: CASSQGRENQPQHF; CDR3nt: TGTGCCAGCTCACAGGGGCGGGAGAATCAGCCCCAGCATTTT
abundance: -; j_gene: TRBJ2-2; len: 15; d_gene: TRBD2; v_gene: TRBV7-2; CDR3aa: CASSLMGGSSGELFF; CDR3nt: TGTGCCAGCAGCTTAATGGGCGGGAGTTCCGGGGAGCTGTTTTTT
abundance: once; j_gene: TRBJ1-3; len: 17; d_gene: TRBD1; v_gene: TRBV29-1; CDR3aa: CSVVESTGQLLGNTIYF; CDR3nt: TGCAGCGTTGTTGAAAGTACGGGACAGTTACTTGGAAACACCATATATTTT
abundance: once; j_gene: TRBJ1-1; len: 16; d_gene: TRBD1; v_gene: TRBV4-1; CDR3aa: CASSQASTGMNTEAFF; CDR3nt: TGCGCCAGCAGCCAAGCCTCGACAGGGATGAACACTGAAGCTTTCTTT
abundance: -; j_gene: TRBJ1-4; len: 15; d_gene: TRBD1; v_gene: TRBV9; CDR3aa: CASSVSVSGGEKLFF; CDR3nt: TGTGCCAGCAGCGTATCTGTGTCAGGGGGTGAAAAACTGTTTTTT
abundance: once; j_gene: TRBJ2-1; len: 15; d_gene: -; v_gene: TRBV30; CDR3aa: CAWSAGGKRYNEQFF; CDR3nt: TGTGCCTGGAGTGCAGGCGGGAAGCGGTACAATGAGCAGTTCTTC
abundance: -; j_gene: TRBJ1-2; len: 12; d_gene: TRBD1; v_gene: TRBV29-1; CDR3aa: CSAGQFNYGYTF; CDR3nt: TGCAGCGCGGGACAGTTTAACTATGGCTACACCTTC
abundance: -; j_gene: TRBJ2-4; len: 15; d_gene: TRBD2; v_gene: TRBV29-1; CDR3aa: CSVGGSGGSGNIQYF; CDR3nt: TGCAGCGTTGGGGGGTCGGGGGGTTCAGGGAACATTCAGTACTTC
abundance: few; j_gene: TRBJ1-2; len: 12; d_gene: -; v_gene: TRBV7-9; CDR3aa: CASSLVLEGYTF; CDR3nt: TGTGCCAGCAGCTTGGTCTTGGAGGGCTACACCTTC
abundance: -; j_gene: TRBJ1-2; len: 13; d_gene: TRBD1; v_gene: TRBV29-1; CDR3aa: CSVEFDRDYGYTF; CDR3nt: TGCAGCGTTGAATTTGACAGGGACTATGGCTACACCTTC
abundance: -; j_gene: TRBJ1-5; len: 14; d_gene: -; v_gene: TRBV9; CDR3aa: CASSLGADHQPQHF; CDR3nt: TGTGCCAGCAGCTTAGGGGCAGACCATCAGCCCCAGCATTTT
abundance: -; j_gene: TRBJ2-5; len: 12; d_gene: -; v_gene: TRBV7-7; CDR3aa: CASSKSRETQYF; CDR3nt: TGTGCTAGCAGTAAATCGAGGGAGACCCAGTACTTC
abundance: -; j_gene: TRBJ2-7; len: 17; d_gene: TRBD2; v_gene: TRBV7-2; CDR3aa: CASSLARAGGPTDEQYF; CDR3nt: TGTGCCAGCAGCTTAGCAAGAGCGGGAGGGCCGACGGACGAGCAGTACTTC
abundance: -; j_gene: TRBJ2-2; len: 17; d_gene: -; v_gene: TRBV23-1; CDR3aa: CASSPKSRERATGELFF; CDR3nt: TGCGCCAGCAGTCCCAAAAGCCGGGAGCGGGCCACCGGGGAGCTGTTTTTT
abundance: few; j_gene: TRBJ2-7; len: 14; d_gene: -; v_gene: TRBV27; CDR3aa: CASSLTGLSYEQYF; CDR3nt: TGTGCCAGCAGTTTAACCGGACTATCCTACGAGCAGTACTTC
abundance: -; j_gene: TRBJ2-1; len: 14; d_gene: TRBD1; v_gene: TRBV19; CDR3aa: CASSIVLTGQEQFF; CDR3nt: TGTGCCAGTAGTATAGTCCTTACGGGACAGGAGCAGTTCTTC
abundance: once; j_gene: TRBJ1-1; len: 14; d_gene: TRBD1; v_gene: TRBV2; CDR3aa: CASITTGGGTEAFF; CDR3nt: TGTGCCAGCATTACGACAGGGGGTGGCACTGAAGCTTTCTTT
abundance: -; j_gene: TRBJ2-1; len: 15; d_gene: TRBD2; v_gene: TRBV30; CDR3aa: CAWTVSRTRVGEQFF; CDR3nt: TGTGCCTGGACCGTGAGTAGGACTAGGGTAGGTGAGCAGTTCTTC
abundance: -; j_gene: TRBJ2-7; len: 14; d_gene: TRBD1; v_gene: TRBV27; CDR3aa: CASRLLGQDYEQYF; CDR3nt: TGTGCCAGCAGGCTGCTGGGACAGGACTACGAGCAGTACTTC
abundance: -; j_gene: TRBJ2-7; len: 12; d_gene: -; v_gene: TRBV2; CDR3aa: CASSAWEHEQYF; CDR3nt: TGTGCCAGCAGCGCCTGGGAGCACGAGCAGTACTTC
abundance: -; j_gene: TRBJ2-2; len: 14; d_gene: -; v_gene: TRBV9; CDR3aa: CASSPFESTGELFF; CDR3nt: TGTGCCAGCAGCCCATTCGAGAGCACCGGGGAGCTGTTTTTT
abundance: -; j_gene: TRBJ2-7; len: 15; d_gene: TRBD2; v_gene: TRBV13; CDR3aa: CASGLTGLAFNEQYF; CDR3nt: TGTGCCAGCGGCCTGACGGGACTAGCCTTCAACGAGCAGTACTTC
abundance: -; j_gene: TRBJ2-5; len: 13; d_gene: TRBD1; v_gene: TRBV11-2; CDR3aa: CASSSRGLETQYF; CDR3nt: TGTGCCAGCAGCTCCAGGGGGCTGGAGACCCAGTACTTC
abundance: few; j_gene: TRBJ2-3; len: 15; d_gene: -; v_gene: TRBV5-3; CDR3aa: CARSPPWAYTDTQYF; CDR3nt: TGTGCCAGAAGCCCACCTTGGGCATACACAGATACGCAGTATTTT
abundance: -; j_gene: TRBJ2-5; len: 13; d_gene: -; v_gene: TRBV27; CDR3aa: CATQKGGGETQYF; CDR3nt: TGTGCCACTCAAAAGGGTGGGGGGGAGACCCAGTACTTC
abundance: -; j_gene: TRBJ1-2; len: 13; d_gene: -; v_gene: TRBV27; CDR3aa: CASSWPGGQGYTF; CDR3nt: TGTGCCAGCAGTTGGCCCGGAGGGCAAGGCTACACCTTC
abundance: -; j_gene: TRBJ2-7; len: 12; d_gene: TRBD1; v_gene: TRBV29-1; CDR3aa: CSGGQGAYEQYF; CDR3nt: TGCAGCGGGGGACAGGGGGCCTACGAGCAGTACTTC
abundance: -; j_gene: TRBJ2-3; len: 17; d_gene: TRBD2; v_gene: TRBV2; CDR3aa: CASSGWGEREGPLVQYF; CDR3nt: TGTGCCAGCAGTGGATGGGGAGAGCGGGAGGGCCCCCTTGTGCAGTATTTT
abundance: -; j_gene: TRBJ1-2; len: 15; d_gene: TRBD1; v_gene: TRBV5-1; CDR3aa: CASSLAHRGQDGYTF; CDR3nt: TGCGCCAGCAGCTTGGCCCACAGGGGGCAGGATGGCTACACCTTC
abundance: -; j_gene: TRBJ2-7; len: 14; d_gene: TRBD2; v_gene: TRBV19; CDR3aa: CASHEREGLREQYF; CDR3nt: TGTGCCAGTCATGAGCGGGAGGGACTCCGCGAGCAGTACTTC